The clone carrying this TCR beta chain showed up many times. Antigen: not known. This entry is derived from a study of Graves' ophthalmopathy and Graves' hyperthyroidism. Study results and caveats: The model's prediction of ophthalmopathy progression had approximately 67% sensitivity and around 78% specificity. Blood was where most expanded thyroid clonotypes above 0.001 frequency also turned up.

RNA transcripts were the source from which TCR beta CDR3 regions were amplified. RT-PCR with HTBI primers came first, then second-round multiplex PCR. TCRdb re-called the multiplex PCR reads through MiXCR, storing one row per CDR3 protein. The data contain under 400,000 distinct CDR3 sequences, roughly a sixth of them singletons. Trimming took 5 bases from V and 1 from J; bases not matched to a gene: 9. This CDR3 contains 16 residues. The germline V gene has CDR1 MDHEN and CDR2 SYDVKM. V gene TRBV28 combines with J gene TRBJ1-1; 8 nucleotides agree with TRBD1. Sequencing was done on a sample of peripheral blood. The clonotype comes from an adult man with Graves' ophthalmopathy. CDR3 loop: CASSTRQGTQNTEAFF. The CDR3 DNA sequence: TGTGCCAGCAGTACGCGACAGGGGACACAGAACACTGAAGCTTTCTTT.